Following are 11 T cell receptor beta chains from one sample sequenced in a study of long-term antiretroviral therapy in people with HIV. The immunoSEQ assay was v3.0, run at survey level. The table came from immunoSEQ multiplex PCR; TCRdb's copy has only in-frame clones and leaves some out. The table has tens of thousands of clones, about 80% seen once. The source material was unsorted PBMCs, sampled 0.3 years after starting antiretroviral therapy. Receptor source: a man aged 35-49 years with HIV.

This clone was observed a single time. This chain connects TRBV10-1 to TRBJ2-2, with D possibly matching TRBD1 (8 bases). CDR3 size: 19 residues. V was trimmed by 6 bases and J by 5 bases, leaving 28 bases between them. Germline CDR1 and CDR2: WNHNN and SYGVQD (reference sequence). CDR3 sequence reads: CASRGGGPLRDRLTGELFF. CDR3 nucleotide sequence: TGCGCCAGCAGGGGGGGAGGGCCGCTCCGGGACAGGTTAACCGGGGAGCTGTTTTTT.

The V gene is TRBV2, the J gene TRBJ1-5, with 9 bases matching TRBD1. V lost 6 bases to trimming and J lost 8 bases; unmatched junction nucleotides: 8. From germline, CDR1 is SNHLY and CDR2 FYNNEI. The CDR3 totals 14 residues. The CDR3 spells CASRPGQGEEPQHF. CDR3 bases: TGTGCCAGCAGGCCGGGACAGGGAGAAGAGCCCCAGCATTTT.

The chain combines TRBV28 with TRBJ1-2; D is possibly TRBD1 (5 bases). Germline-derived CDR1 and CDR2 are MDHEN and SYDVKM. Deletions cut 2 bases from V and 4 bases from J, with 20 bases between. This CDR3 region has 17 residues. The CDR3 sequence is CASSLGRGLAAPYGYTF. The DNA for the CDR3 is TGTGCCAGCAGTTTAGGAAGGGGTCTCGCAGCACCCTATGGCTACACCTTC.

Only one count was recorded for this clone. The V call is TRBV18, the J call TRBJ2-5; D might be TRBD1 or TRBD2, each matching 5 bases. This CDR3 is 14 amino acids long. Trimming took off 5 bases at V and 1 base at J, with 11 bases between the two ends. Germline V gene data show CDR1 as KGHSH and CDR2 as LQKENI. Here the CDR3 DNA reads TGTGCCAGCTCAGCAACAGGACTCCAAGAGACCCAGTACTTC. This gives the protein CASSATGLQETQYF.

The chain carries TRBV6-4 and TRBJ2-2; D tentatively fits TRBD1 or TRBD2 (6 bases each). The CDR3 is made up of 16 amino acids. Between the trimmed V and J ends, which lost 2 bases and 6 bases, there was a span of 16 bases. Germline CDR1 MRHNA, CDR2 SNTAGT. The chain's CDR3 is CASSDMGGAKAGELFF. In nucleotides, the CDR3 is TGTGCCAGCAGTGACATGGGGGGCGCGAAGGCCGGGGAGCTGTTTTTT.

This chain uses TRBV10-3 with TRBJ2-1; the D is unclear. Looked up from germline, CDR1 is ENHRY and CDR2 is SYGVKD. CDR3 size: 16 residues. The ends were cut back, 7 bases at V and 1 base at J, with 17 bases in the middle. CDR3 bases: TGTGCCATCACCAAAGACTGGTTGAGATCCTACAATGAGCAGTTCTTC. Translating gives CAITKDWLRSYNEQFF.

CDR3 sequence: CASSPPGGGYTEAFF. The DNA for the CDR3 is TGTGCCAGCAGCCCGCCGGGGGGCGGTTACACTGAAGCTTTCTTT. This rearrangement joins TRBV4-2 to TRBJ1-1, with D perhaps TRBD1 (6 bases). CDR1 is LGHNA, CDR2 YNFKEQ, per germline. The CDR3 runs to 15 residues. Trimming shortened V by 4 bases and J by 3 bases, and 15 bases separated the two germline ends.

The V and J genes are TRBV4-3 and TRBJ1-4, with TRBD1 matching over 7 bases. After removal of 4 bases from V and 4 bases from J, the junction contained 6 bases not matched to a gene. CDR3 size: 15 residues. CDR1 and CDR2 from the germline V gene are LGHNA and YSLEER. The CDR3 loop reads CASSPVGTDNEKLFF. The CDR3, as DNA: TGCGCCAGCAGCCCGGTCGGGACAGATAATGAAAAACTGTTTTTT.

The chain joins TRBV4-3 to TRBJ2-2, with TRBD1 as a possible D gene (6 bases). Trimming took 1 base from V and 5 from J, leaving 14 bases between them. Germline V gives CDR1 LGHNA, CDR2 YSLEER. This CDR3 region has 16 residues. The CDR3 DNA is TGCGCCAGCAGCCAAGGGACTCCCGGACAGACCGGGGAGCTGTTTTTT. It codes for CASSQGTPGQTGELFF.

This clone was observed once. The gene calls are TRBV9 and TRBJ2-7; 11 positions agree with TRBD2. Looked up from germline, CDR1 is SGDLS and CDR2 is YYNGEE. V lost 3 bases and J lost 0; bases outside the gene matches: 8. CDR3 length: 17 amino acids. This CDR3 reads CASSGVASGGTSYEQYF. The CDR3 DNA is TGTGCCAGCAGCGGGGTGGCTAGCGGGGGGACCTCCTACGAGCAGTACTTC.

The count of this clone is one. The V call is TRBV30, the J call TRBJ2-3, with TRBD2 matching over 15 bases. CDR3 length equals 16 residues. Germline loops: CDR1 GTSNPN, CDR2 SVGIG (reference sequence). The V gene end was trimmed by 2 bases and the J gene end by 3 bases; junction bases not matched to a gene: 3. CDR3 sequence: CAWSLGLAGGTDTQYF. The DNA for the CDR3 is TGTGCCTGGAGTCTGGGACTAGCGGGAGGTACAGATACGCAGTATTTT.